The clone carrying this T cell receptor beta chain was seen only a few times. What it binds is unknown. 13 Jbeta primers and 60 Vbeta primers were used for the PCR. Sequencing used immunoSEQ multiplex PCR; TCRdb keeps in-frame clones, though not all of them. In the table there are 85,000 to 130,000 clones, 65% to 80% of which are singletons. The sample originates from a study of cytomegalovirus exposure and HLA in healthy donors. The study, taken as a whole, reports: Previous analysis showed most TCR beta V segments were productive about 87% or about 30% of the time. It was likely that a cluster of highly shared sequence variants was a sequencing artifact. Among TCR sequences, most were rare, though some public TCRs appeared in many donors. In presence/absence analyses, roughly uniform sequencing depth across donors was assumed.

The CDR3 loop spans 15 amino acids. J lost 1 base, V lost 5 bases, and 8 bases had no gene match. The germline V gene has CDR1 SEHNR and CDR2 FQNEAQ (reference sequence). Sequencing was performed on PBMCs. V and J are TRBV7-9 and TRBJ2-7, with 7 bases matching TRBD1. The sequence derives from a male donor in good health and CMV-seropositive. This CDR3 reads CASSPNRGQSYEQYF. The CDR3 DNA reads TGTGCCAGCAGCCCAAACAGGGGTCAATCCTACGAGCAGTACTTC.